This T cell receptor beta chain came from a study of breast tumors, draining lymph nodes, adjacent tissues. Axillary draining lymph nodes of breast cancer patients supplied the node samples. The CDR3 is 14 amino acids. CDR1 is SGHAT and CDR2 is FQNNGV in the germline V gene. V lost 5 bases and J lost 1, with 11 bases in between. Study-wide results and caveats: Compared with lymph nodes, tumors were less diverse; compared with nontumor tissue, more. Luminal-like breast cancer showed significantly greater tumor-nontumor repertoire similarity than basal-like breast cancer did.

This clonotype was found many times. Its antigen remains unknown. TCRdb redid the calling of the multiplex PCR reads with MiXCR, one entry per CDR3 protein. The repertoire has about 140,000 distinct CDR3 sequences, 30% to 35% of them found once; the top ten carry about 2.5%. The sequencing sample was made of axillary lymph node tissue. This chain connects TRBV11-2 to TRBJ2-5, with no clear D. This clonotype was obtained from a female donor with breast cancer. Some clones in this sample may be carry-over from other donors' samples. This CDR3 reads CASSQRWGQETQYF. In nucleotides, the CDR3 is TGTGCCAGCAGCCAACGGTGGGGCCAAGAGACCCAGTACTTC.